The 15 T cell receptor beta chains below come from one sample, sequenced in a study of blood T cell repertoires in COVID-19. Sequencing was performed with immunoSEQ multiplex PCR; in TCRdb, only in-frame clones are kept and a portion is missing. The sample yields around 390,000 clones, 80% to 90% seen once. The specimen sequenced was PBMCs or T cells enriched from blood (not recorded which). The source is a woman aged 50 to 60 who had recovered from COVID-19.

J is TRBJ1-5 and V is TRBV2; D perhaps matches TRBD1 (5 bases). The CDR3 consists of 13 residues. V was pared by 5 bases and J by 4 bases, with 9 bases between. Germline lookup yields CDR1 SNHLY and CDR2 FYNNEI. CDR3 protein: CASSQSGNQPQHF. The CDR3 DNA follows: TGTGCCAGCAGTCAGTCAGGGAATCAGCCCCAGCATTTT. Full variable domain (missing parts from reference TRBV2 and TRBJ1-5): EPEVTQTPSHQVTQMGQEVILRCVPISNHLYFYWYRQILGQKVEFLVSFYNNEISEKSEIFDDQFSVERPDGSNFTLKIRSTKLEDSAMYFCASSQSGNQPQHFGDGTRLSIL.

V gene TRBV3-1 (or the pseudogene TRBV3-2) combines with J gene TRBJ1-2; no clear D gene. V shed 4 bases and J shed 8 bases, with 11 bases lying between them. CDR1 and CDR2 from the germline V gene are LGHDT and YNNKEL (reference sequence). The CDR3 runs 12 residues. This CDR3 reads CASSLWNRGYTF. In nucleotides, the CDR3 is TGTGCCAGCAGCCTATGGAACAGAGGCTACACCTTC.

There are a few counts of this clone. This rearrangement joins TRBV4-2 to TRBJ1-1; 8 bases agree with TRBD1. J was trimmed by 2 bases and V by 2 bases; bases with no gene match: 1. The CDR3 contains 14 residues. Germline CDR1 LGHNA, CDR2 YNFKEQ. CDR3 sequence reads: CASSQPGGNTEAFF. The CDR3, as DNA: TGTGCCAGCAGCCAACCAGGGGGCAACACTGAAGCTTTCTTT.

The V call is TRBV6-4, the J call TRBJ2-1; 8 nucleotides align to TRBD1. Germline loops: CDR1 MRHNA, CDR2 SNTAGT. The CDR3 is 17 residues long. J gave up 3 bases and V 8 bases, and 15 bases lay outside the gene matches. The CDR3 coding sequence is TGTGCCAGCGGTTCCTTTAATACCGGGACAGGCTACAATGAGCAGTTCTTC. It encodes CASGSFNTGTGYNEQFF.

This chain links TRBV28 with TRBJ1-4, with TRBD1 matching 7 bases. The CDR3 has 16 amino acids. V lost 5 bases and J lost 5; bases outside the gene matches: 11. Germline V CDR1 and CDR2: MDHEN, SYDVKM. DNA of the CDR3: TGTGCCAGCAGTCCTGTTCCGGGACAGATGAATGAAAAACTGTTTTTT. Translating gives CASSPVPGQMNEKLFF.

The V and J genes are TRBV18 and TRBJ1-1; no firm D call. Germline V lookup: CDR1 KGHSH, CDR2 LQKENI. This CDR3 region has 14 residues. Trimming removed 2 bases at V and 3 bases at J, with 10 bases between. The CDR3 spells CASSPGGGYTEAFF. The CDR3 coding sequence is TGTGCCAGCTCACCAGGAGGAGGGTACACTGAAGCTTTCTTT.

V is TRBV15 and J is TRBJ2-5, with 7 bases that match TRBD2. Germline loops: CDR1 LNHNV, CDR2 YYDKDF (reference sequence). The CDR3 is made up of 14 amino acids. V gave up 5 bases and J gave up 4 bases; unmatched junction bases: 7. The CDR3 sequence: CATSAQAGLETQYF. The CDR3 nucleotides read TGTGCCACCAGCGCCCAAGCGGGGTTAGAGACCCAGTACTTC.

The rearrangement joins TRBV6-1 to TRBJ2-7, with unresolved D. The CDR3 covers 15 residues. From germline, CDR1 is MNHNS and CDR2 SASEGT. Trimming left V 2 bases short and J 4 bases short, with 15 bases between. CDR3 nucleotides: TGTGCCAGCAGTGAATCCTCAAATTTACTATACGAGCAGTACTTC. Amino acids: CASSESSNLLYEQYF.

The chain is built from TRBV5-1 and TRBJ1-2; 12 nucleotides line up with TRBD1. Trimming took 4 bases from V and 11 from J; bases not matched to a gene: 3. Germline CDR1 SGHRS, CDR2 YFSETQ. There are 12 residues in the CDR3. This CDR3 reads CASSRDRGLYTF. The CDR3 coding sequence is TGCGCCAGCAGCCGGGACAGGGGGCTTTACACCTTC.

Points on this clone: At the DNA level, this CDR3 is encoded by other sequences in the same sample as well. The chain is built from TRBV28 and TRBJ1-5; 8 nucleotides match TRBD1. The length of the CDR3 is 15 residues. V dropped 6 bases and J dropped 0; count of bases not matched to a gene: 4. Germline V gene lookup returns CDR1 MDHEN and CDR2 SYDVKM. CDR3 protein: CASSLDRVSNQPQHF. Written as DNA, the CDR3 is TGTGCCAGCAGCTTGGACAGGGTTAGCAATCAGCCCCAGCATTTT.

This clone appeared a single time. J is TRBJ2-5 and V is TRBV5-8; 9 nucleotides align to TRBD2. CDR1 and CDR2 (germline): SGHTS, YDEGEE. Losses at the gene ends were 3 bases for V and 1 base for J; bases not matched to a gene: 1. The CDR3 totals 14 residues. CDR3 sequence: CASSWTSVQETQYF. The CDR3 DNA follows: TGTGCCAGCAGCTGGACTAGCGTCCAAGAGACCCAGTACTTC.

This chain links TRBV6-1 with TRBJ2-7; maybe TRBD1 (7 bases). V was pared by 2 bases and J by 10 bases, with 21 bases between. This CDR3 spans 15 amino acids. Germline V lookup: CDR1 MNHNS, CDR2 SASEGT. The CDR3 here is CASSELEGARSEQYF. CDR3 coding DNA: TGTGCCAGCAGTGAATTGGAGGGGGCTCGGTCGGAACAGTACTTC.

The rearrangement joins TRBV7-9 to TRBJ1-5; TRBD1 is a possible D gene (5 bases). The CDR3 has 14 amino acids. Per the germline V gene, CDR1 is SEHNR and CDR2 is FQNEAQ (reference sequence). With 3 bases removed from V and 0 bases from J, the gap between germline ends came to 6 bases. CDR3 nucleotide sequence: TGTGCCAGCAGCTTGACAGATAGCAATCAGCCCCAGCATTTT. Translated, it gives CASSLTDSNQPQHF.

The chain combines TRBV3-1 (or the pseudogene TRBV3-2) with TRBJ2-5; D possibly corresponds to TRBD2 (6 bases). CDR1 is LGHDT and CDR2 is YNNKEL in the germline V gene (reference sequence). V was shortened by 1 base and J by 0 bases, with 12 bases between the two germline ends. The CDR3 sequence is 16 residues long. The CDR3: CASSQVPGVNQETQYF. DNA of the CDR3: TGTGCCAGCAGCCAAGTCCCGGGGGTAAACCAAGAGACCCAGTACTTC.

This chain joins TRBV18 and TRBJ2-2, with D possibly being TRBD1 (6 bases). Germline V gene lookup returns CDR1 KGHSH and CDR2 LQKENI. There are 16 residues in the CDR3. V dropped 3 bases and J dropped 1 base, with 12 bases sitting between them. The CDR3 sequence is CASSPGQSLNTGELFF. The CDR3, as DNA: TGTGCCAGCTCACCCGGACAGTCCCTGAACACCGGGGAGCTGTTTTTT.